This T cell receptor beta chain was captured by sequencing in a study of beta chain features in type 1 diabetes. Study overall: Age and gender were similar between patients and healthy donors, as were cell yields.

CD4+ cells of the naive, central memory, regulatory and stem cell-like memory types were sorted via CD45RO/CCR7/CD25/CD127/CD95/CD27. Germline V lookup: CDR1 SEHNR, CDR2 FQNEAQ (reference sequence). V dropped 0 bases and J dropped 6 bases, with 8 bases sitting between them. The CDR3 spans 13 residues. The investigators reverse transcribed all of the isolated RNA, so they sequenced expressed TCRB transcripts. Profiled with immunoSEQ multiplex PCR; TCRdb holds only in-frame clones, not every one. The sample shows 150,000 or so clones, approximately 52% of them seen only once. Study-level points and caveats: Moderately but significantly shorter TCRB CDR3s were found in Type 1 diabetes patients in all four CD4+ subsets.

Concerning this clone itself: Its antigen is unknown.

Sequencing input: Tregs from blood. The chain employs TRBV7-9 and TRBJ1-1; no clear D gene. The clonotype comes from a man aged 18 to 30 in good health. CDR3 loop: CASSLAQVSEAFF. As DNA, the CDR3 is TGTGCCAGCAGCTTAGCGCAGGTCTCTGAAGCTTTCTTT.